The rows below give T cell receptor beta chains drawn from one sample of a study of glioma-infiltrating T cells. TCRdb reprocessed the multiplex PCR reads via MiXCR and lists one record per CDR3 protein. The sample includes about 10,000 distinct CDR3 sequences, around three fifths seen only once; the top ten take less than 25%. The sequencing input was glioma tissue, nonneoplastic brain tissue, or PBMCs (not recorded which). The receptor set was obtained from a human donor with low-grade glioma or glioblastoma, undergoing nonglioma brain surgery, or in good health (not recorded which). Each CDR3 is given with its conserved first and last residue. The D gene is left open where the match is weak. Clone size is not always given. Where it is, it says once, few, many or a class for expanded clones.

V,D,size,J,CDR3,DNA
TRBV28,.,few,TRBJ1-4,CASSSFNEKLFF,TGTGCCAGCAGTAGTTTTAATGAAAAACTGTTTTTT
TRBV5-4,.,many,TRBJ1-1,CASSSGGVTEAFF,TGTGCCAGCAGCTCCGGGGGCGTCACTGAAGCTTTCTTT
TRBV4-1,.,once,TRBJ1-5,CASSQDRGLEKPQHF,TGCGCCAGCAGCCAAGACAGGGGACTGGAAAAGCCCCAGCATTTT
TRBV7-9,.,.,TRBJ2-2,CAEVEDPGELFF,TGTGCCGAAGTAGAGGACCCCGGGGAGCTGTTTTTT
TRBV12-3/TRBV12-4,.,.,TRBJ1-1,CSSSFQFTEAFF,TGTTCCAGCAGCTTTCAGTTCACAGAAGCTTTCTTT
TRBV6-2/TRBV6-3,.,.,TRBJ1-3,CANSLAISGNTIYF,TGTGCCAACAGTCTCGCGATCTCTGGAAACACCATATATTTT
TRBV6-2/TRBV6-3,.,once,TRBJ2-7,CASSSPAWTESYEQYF,TGTGCCAGCAGTTCGCCCGCCTGGACGGAGTCCTACGAGCAGTACTTC
TRBV27,TRBD1,.,TRBJ1-4,CASRPGTGSATNEKLFF,TGTGCCAGCAGGCCCGGGACAGGCAGTGCAACTAATGAAAAACTGTTTTTT
TRBV6-4,.,.,TRBJ2-3,CASSEKEGSGTDTQYF,TGTGCCAGCAGTGAAAAGGAGGGATCGGGCACAGATACGCAGTATTTT
TRBV9,.,once,TRBJ2-5,CARRPSGEETQYF,TGTGCCCGCCGCCCCTCAGGGGAAGAGACCCAGTACTTC
TRBV7-2,.,.,TRBJ2-3,CASSLVTGTSTDTQYF,TGTGCCAGCAGCCTAGTTACGGGGACCAGCACAGATACGCAGTATTTT